This TCR beta chain emerged from a study of CD8 T cells in Susac syndrome. Notes on the study in general: A handful of Susac-specific public clones appeared in CD8+ TEMRA repertoires, and some 15 in total CD8+ repertoires.

cDNA came from about 0.5 to 1 ug RNA primed by random hexamers. One entry per CDR3 protein results from TCRdb running MiXCR on the immunoSEQ multiplex PCR reads. The sample records about 120,000 distinct CDR3 sequences, roughly 94% being singletons. As for this clonotype: Its antigen is undetermined.

The length of the CDR3 is 14 residues. Germline V gives CDR1 MNHEY, CDR2 SVGAGI. The germline V and J ends were trimmed by 4 bases and 1 base, with 10 bases remaining between them. This rearrangement joins TRBV6-5 to TRBJ1-1; D perhaps matches TRBD1 (5 bases). The sequence was obtained from a human donor with Susac syndrome. The sequenced material came from CD8+ T cells from PBMCs. In DNA, the CDR3 is TGTGCCAGCAGTTCCCCCACAGGGAACACTGAAGCTTTCTTT. This gives the protein CASSSPTGNTEAFF.